This entry describes one T cell receptor (beta chain). A multiplex PCR was run with 60 Vbeta primers and 13 Jbeta primers. The assay was immunoSEQ multiplex PCR, and TCRdb's table has in-frame clones only and misses some. The table records some 78,000 clones, approximately 69% of them present only once. The sample belongs to a study of cytomegalovirus exposure and HLA in healthy donors. Trimming removed 5 bases from V and 5 bases from J, with 13 bases in between. Per the germline V gene, CDR1 is SGHNT and CDR2 is YENEEA. The CDR3 has 14 amino acids. The receptor comes from a man in his forties in good health and CMV-seropositive. The V gene is TRBV11-3, the J gene TRBJ2-1, with D tentatively TRBD2 (6 bases). Material: PBMCs. The CDR3 loop is CASSPPGLNNEQFF. CDR3 bases: TGTGCCAGCAGCCCACCGGGACTTAACAATGAGCAGTTCTTC.